The present T cell receptor (beta chain) was sequenced within a study of T-cell reconstitution after alpha-beta-depleted transplantation in children. This clonotype was counted many times. Its antigen is as yet unknown. Whole-study findings and limits: Alpha-beta T cells present about two months after transplant were reported to originate from several hundred expanded graft clones. Recipient T cells and thymic progenitors that survived were the source of the high TCRbeta diversity seen at day 60 in some patients. Newly generated T cells supplied most T-cell counts and diversity one year post-transplant.

V shed 3 bases and J 5 bases; nucleotides not matched to a gene: 14. The CDR3 has 17 amino acids. Germline-derived CDR1 and CDR2 are LGHNA and YSLEER. For TCRbeta, the library was prepared with unique molecular identifiers. Each CDR3 protein is one row after TCRdb ran MiXCR on the PCR reads. The sample records 450,000 to 600,000 distinct CDR3 sequences, approximately 10% being singletons. Sequencing was performed on PBMCs, taken before TCRalphabeta/CD19-depleted stem cell transplant. The origin of this receptor is a child younger than 10 with inherited bone marrow failure, due to receive a stem cell transplant. V usage is TRBV4-3 and J usage is TRBJ2-5; 8 positions agree with TRBD2. The CDR3 coding sequence is TGCGCCAGCAGCCAGGTTGGGATCGGAGCGGGAGAGGAGACCCAGTACTTC. Amino acid sequence: CASSQVGIGAGEETQYF.